These 8 T cell receptor beta chains were all obtained from the same sample, sequenced in a study of cytomegalovirus exposure and HLA in healthy donors. The PCR was carried out with 60 Vbeta primers and 13 Jbeta primers. Sequencing was performed with immunoSEQ multiplex PCR; in TCRdb, only in-frame clones are kept and a portion is missing. The table lists some 220,000 clones, around 89% of them singletons. Source material: PBMCs. The receptor set was obtained from a woman aged 18-29 years in good health and CMV-seronegative.

The chain uses TRBV7-8 and TRBJ2-5; 8 bases are a match to TRBD1. The CDR3 is made up of 15 amino acids. CDR1 is SGHVS, CDR2 FQNEAQ, per germline. With 5 bases clipped from V and 5 bases from J, the junction kept 10 bases outside the gene matches. The CDR3 nucleotides are TGTGCCAGCAGCAGTACGGACAGGGAAGGGGAGACCCAGTACTTC. As protein: CASSSTDREGETQYF.

This clone has a single count. This CDR3 is CASRPLVARNQPQHF. CDR3 nucleotide sequence: TGTGCCAGCAGACCGCTAGTGGCCCGCAATCAGCCCCAGCATTTT. The rearrangement joins TRBV6-5 to TRBJ1-5; unclear D gene. Trimming shortened V by 6 bases and J by 2 bases, and 14 bases separated the two germline ends. The CDR3 extends over 15 amino acids. CDR1 and CDR2 from the germline V gene are MNHEY and SVGAGI.

This chain joins TRBV7-2 and TRBJ2-1, with D hard to call. The V gene's germline CDR1 is SGHTA and CDR2 FQGNSA. V lost 1 base to trimming and J lost 0 bases, with 7 bases between them. The CDR3 covers 15 residues. This CDR3 reads CASSLVRSSYNEQFF. The CDR3 bases are TGTGCCAGCAGCTTAGTGAGGAGCTCCTACAATGAGCAGTTCTTC.

This clone has more than one count but fewer than ten. The chain is built from TRBV5-1 and TRBJ1-2; weak D call: TRBD1 (5 bases). The germline CDR1 and CDR2 sequences are SGHRS and YFSETQ. V shed 1 base and J shed 3 bases, with 22 bases lying between them. The CDR3 extends over 18 amino acids. The CDR3 region has the DNA TGCGCCAGCAGCTTGACTTTAGATGTGCAGGGTATAGACTATGGCTACACCTTC. This codes for CASSLTLDVQGIDYGYTF.

The rearrangement links TRBV28 to TRBJ1-4; the match to TRBD1 covers 8 bases. Germline V lookup: CDR1 MDHEN, CDR2 SYDVKM. V was pared by 2 bases and J by 7 bases, with 3 bases of the junction left unmatched. CDR3 length: 14 amino acids. CDR3 in DNA: TGTGCCAGCAGTTTAGACAGGGGAGGTGAAAAACTGTTTTTT. Residues: CASSLDRGGEKLFF. The whole variable domain, remainder taken from reference TRBV28 and TRBJ1-4, is DVKVTQSSRYLVKRTGEKVFLECVQDMDHENMFWYRQDPGLGLRLIYFSYDVKMKEKGDIPEGYSVSREKKERFSLILESASTNQTSMYLCASSLDRGGEKLFFGSGTQLSVL.

This chain connects TRBV11-2 to TRBJ2-1, with unresolved D. Per germline, CDR1 SGHAT and CDR2 FQNNGV. Trimming cost V 1 base and J 10 bases, with 5 bases left between them. CDR3 length: 11 residues. The DNA for the CDR3 is TGTGCCAGCAGCTTAGCCCAGGAGCAGTTCTTC. This codes for CASSLAQEQFF.

V and J are TRBV28 and TRBJ2-7; weak D call: TRBD2 (5 bases). V lost 3 bases and J lost 3, with 9 bases in between. Looked up from germline, CDR1 is MDHEN and CDR2 is SYDVKM. The CDR3 has 13 residues. CDR3 amino acids: CASSLEAGYEQYF. The CDR3 region has the DNA TGTGCCAGCAGTTTGGAGGCGGGCTACGAGCAGTACTTC.

This chain links TRBV11-2 with TRBJ1-1; D ambiguous. V dropped 2 bases and J dropped 5 bases, with 15 bases sitting between them. Looked up from germline, CDR1 is SGHAT and CDR2 is FQNNGV. The CDR3 has 15 amino acids. CDR3 protein: CASSLNNGPPTEAFF. For the CDR3, the DNA is TGTGCCAGCAGCTTAAATAATGGGCCTCCGACTGAAGCTTTCTTT. Variable domain in full (rest from reference TRBV11-2 and TRBJ1-1): EAGVAQSPRYKIIEKRQSVAFWCNPISGHATLYWYQQILGQGPKLLIQFQNNGVVDDSQLPKDRFSAERLKGVDSTLKIQPAKLEDSAVYLCASSLNNGPPTEAFFGQGTRLTVV.